This is a list of T cell receptor beta chains from one sample in a study of cytomegalovirus exposure and HLA in healthy donors. Clones were read by immunoSEQ multiplex PCR, and TCRdb kept only the in-frame ones, dropping some. The sample shows around 140,000 clones, roughly three quarters of them seen only once. Specimen: PBMCs. All receptors derive from a woman aged 55-69 years in good health and CMV-seronegative. CDR3s include the opening cysteine and the closing phenylalanine or tryptophan. The order of the fields is clone size, D gene, J gene, V gene, CDR3 DNA, CDR3 protein. D genes are given only for firm matches. Rows give clone size only sometimes, using once, few, many, or a class for an expanded clone.

>-|TRBD1|TRBJ2-7|TRBV2
TGTGCCAGCAGTGAAGGTGGGACAGCTTCCTACGAGCAGTACTTC
CASSEGGTASYEQYF
>-|TRBD2|TRBJ2-7|TRBV6-1
TGTGCCAGCAGTGAAGACCCACTAGCGCGCCCCTACGAGCAGTACTTC
CASSEDPLARPYEQYF
>-|TRBD1|TRBJ1-2|TRBV6-5
TGTGCCAGCAGTGCCGGGACAGGGGGCGGCTACACCTTC
CASSAGTGGGYTF
>few|-|TRBJ1-1|TRBV7-3
TGTGCCAGCAGCTTAACGAAAGGGGCAAACACTGAAGCTTTCTTT
CASSLTKGANTEAFF
>-|TRBD1|TRBJ2-2|TRBV5-1
TGCGCCAGCAGCCGACAGGGAAACACCGGGGAGCTGTTTTTT
CASSRQGNTGELFF
>-|TRBD2|TRBJ2-7|TRBV27
TGTGCCAGCAGTTTTGGGCTCGGGGGGACCTACGAGCAGTACTTC
CASSFGLGGTYEQYF
>-|-|TRBJ2-1|TRBV28
TGTGCCAGCAAGGGGGAAATTTGGGACAATGAGCAGTTCTTC
CASKGEIWDNEQFF
>-|-|TRBJ2-7|TRBV5-1
TGCGCCAGCAGCTTGGGTCAGGGGAGTACCTACGAGCAGTACTTC
CASSLGQGSTYEQYF
>-|TRBD1|TRBJ2-7|TRBV5-1
TGCGCCAGCAGCTACGGACAGGCACCGGACGAGCAGTACTTC
CASSYGQAPDEQYF
>-|TRBD1|TRBJ1-1|TRBV5-1
TGCGCCAGCACCCCTCCCACAGGGGTTGAGGCTGAAGCTTTCTTT
CASTPPTGVEAEAFF
>-|TRBD1|TRBJ2-1|TRBV13
TGTGCCAGCAGCGACCGGACAGGTGGGAATGAGCAGTTCTTC
CASSDRTGGNEQFF
>few|-|TRBJ2-3|TRBV4-1
TGCGCCAGCAGCCAAGTTGCCGGGACTCTCTTACCAGATACGCAGTATTTT
CASSQVAGTLLPDTQYF
>-|TRBD1|TRBJ1-1|TRBV5-8
TGTGCCAGCACTTTAGACAGGGCGAGGACTACCACTGAAGCTTTCTTT
CASTLDRARTTTEAFF
>-|-|TRBJ2-5|TRBV7-3
TGTGCCAGCAGCCGAAGTGGCGGGGGCCTGGGGGAGACCCAGTACTTC
CASSRSGGGLGETQYF
>-|TRBD1|TRBJ1-5|TRBV18
TGTGCCAGCTCACCCCTGTCCGGGACAGAGCATCAGCCCCAGCATTTT
CASSPLSGTEHQPQHF
>-|-|TRBJ1-1|TRBV6-5
TGTGCCAGCAGTTACTCGACAGAATTGAACACTGAAGCTTTCTTT
CASSYSTELNTEAFF
>few|TRBD1|TRBJ1-1|TRBV6-1
TGTGCCAGCAGTGGACGGGACAGCATTATTGGCGCTGAAGCTTTCTTT
CASSGRDSIIGAEAFF
>-|TRBD1|TRBJ2-7|TRBV4-2
TGTGCCAGCAGCCAAGCGACGCAGGGGGCCACCTTTACCTACGAGCAGTACTTC
CASSQATQGATFTYEQYF
>-|-|TRBJ2-7|TRBV5-1
TGCGCCAGCAGGGTGAGCAACGAGCAGTACTTC
CASRVSNEQYF
>-|-|TRBJ1-1|TRBV10-3
TGTGCCATCAGGTCTTCTGAGAATTTGAACACTGAAGCTTTCTTT
CAIRSSENLNTEAFF
>-|TRBD1|TRBJ1-2|TRBV7-7
TGTGCTAGCAGCCTTCTTCATCGGACAGGGCGGCGCTATGGCTACACCTTC
CASSLLHRTGRRYGYTF
>-|-|TRBJ2-3|TRBV18
TGTGCCAGCTCACTGGCAGGGGCCACAGATACGCAGTATTTT
CASSLAGATDTQYF
>-|TRBD1|TRBJ2-7|TRBV6-6
TGTGCCAGCAGTCGACAGGGGGGAGTCGAGCAGTACTTC
CASSRQGGVEQYF
>-|-|TRBJ1-2|TRBV19
TGTGCCAGTAGCGGGAGGACTATGTTTGGCTACACCTTC
CASSGRTMFGYTF
>-|-|TRBJ1-4|TRBV4-1
TGCGCCAGCAGCCAAGGAGCGGGAAACGAGGGGGAAAAACTGTTTTTT
CASSQGAGNEGEKLFF
>once|-|TRBJ1-4|TRBV5-1
TGCGCCAGCAGCCAGGAGACCTCAGGGTCGGGCCGGGAAAAACTGTTTTTT
CASSQETSGSGREKLFF
>-|-|TRBJ1-3|TRBV11-2
TGTGCCAGCAGCCACCTCCAGGGAAGTGGAAACACCATATATTTT
CASSHLQGSGNTIYF
>-|-|TRBJ1-4|TRBV28
TGTGCCAGCAGCCCCGGGGGATTTTATGAAAAACTGTTTTTT
CASSPGGFYEKLFF
>-|-|TRBJ2-1|TRBV7-9
TGTGCCGGGGCGTACTTCGATGAGCAGTTCTTC
CAGAYFDEQFF
>-|TRBD2|TRBJ2-1|TRBV5-1
TGCGCCAGCAGCTTACCGGGACTAGCGGGAGCTGGTAGGAATGAGCAGTTCTTC
CASSLPGLAGAGRNEQFF
>-|-|TRBJ2-7|TRBV21-1
-
CASSKAGVAGGSNEQYF
>-|TRBD2|TRBJ2-7|TRBV28
TGTGCCAGCAGTTTACCTAGCGGGAGCGGCGAGCAGTACTTC
CASSLPSGSGEQYF
>-|TRBD2|TRBJ2-1|TRBV11-1
TGTGCCAGCAGCCCAGGGGGAAGGACTAGCGGAAGGAAAAACAATGAGCAGTTCTTC
CASSPGGRTSGRKNNEQFF
>-|-|TRBJ1-5|TRBV28
TGTGCCAGCAGGATTAACAGGAATCAGCCCCAGCATTTT
CASRINRNQPQHF
>-|-|TRBJ2-5|TRBV6-1
TGTGCCAGCAGTGGGCGGGAGACCCAGTACTTC
CASSGRETQYF
>-|-|TRBJ1-1|TRBV6-5
TGTGCCAGCAGTTACGGTGCAGGGAGGATGAACACTGAAGCTTTCTTT
CASSYGAGRMNTEAFF
>-|-|TRBJ1-2|TRBV19
TGTGCCAGTAGTATCTCCGAGTACGGCTACACCTTC
CASSISEYGYTF
>-|TRBD1|TRBJ1-5|TRBV4-1
TGCGCCAGCAGCCCATTGACAGGGGCCTTAAGCAATCAGCCCCAGCATTTT
CASSPLTGALSNQPQHF
>few|-|TRBJ2-2|TRBV2
TGTGCCAGCAGTGACCCCTGGTGGAGGGGGCAGAACACCGGGGAGCTGTTTTTT
CASSDPWWRGQNTGELFF
>-|TRBD2|TRBJ2-1|TRBV19
TGTGCCAGTAGTAACCCACCCCGGGAGGCGGGATGGTTTGGTGAGCAGTTCTTC
CASSNPPREAGWFGEQFF
>few|-|TRBJ2-3|TRBV13
TGTGCCAGCAGTGGCGACTGGCTTAACGGCACAGATACGCAGTATTTT
CASSGDWLNGTDTQYF
>few|-|TRBJ1-1|TRBV19
TGTGCCAGTAGTATCGGGAACACTGAAGCTTTCTTT
CASSIGNTEAFF
>-|TRBD2|TRBJ2-7|TRBV18
TGTGCCAGCTCACCCGCGGGACTAGCGGGGGGGTCCTACGAGCAGTACTTC
CASSPAGLAGGSYEQYF
>-|-|TRBJ2-7|TRBV7-8
TGTGCCAGCGGCGGACAGTCCTACGAGCAGTACTTC
CASGGQSYEQYF
>-|-|TRBJ1-1|TRBV9
TGTGCCAGCAGTTCCGGACAGCACACTGAAGCTTTCTTT
CASSSGQHTEAFF
>-|-|TRBJ2-1|TRBV1
TGCACCAGCAGCCAAGACCCCGACAGGGCCCCTCCGAGCTCCTACAATGAGCAGTTCTTC
CTSSQDPDRAPPSSYNEQFF
>-|-|TRBJ2-7|TRBV18
TGTGCCAGCTCACCAGACAGCACCTCCTACGAGCAGTACTTC
CASSPDSTSYEQYF
>few|TRBD2|TRBJ2-1|TRBV28
TGTGCCAGCAGCTCATCCGGGACTAGCTCCTACAATGAGCAGTTCTTC
CASSSSGTSSYNEQFF
>-|-|TRBJ1-1|TRBV19
TGTGCCAGTGGGCAGGAAAGTGAGGCTTTCTTT
CASGQESEAFF
>-|TRBD1|TRBJ2-7|TRBV6-6
TGTGCCAGCAGTCCCCTGGACAGGTTCTCCTACGAGCAGTACTTC
CASSPLDRFSYEQYF
>-|TRBD1|TRBJ1-2|TRBV7-8
TGTGCCAGCAGCTTTCCCGAGGGACAGGGGTTAAACTATGGCTACACCTTC
CASSFPEGQGLNYGYTF
>-|-|TRBJ1-2|TRBV2
TGTGCCAGCAGACCCTTCGGTAACTATGGCTACACCTTC
CASRPFGNYGYTF
>-|TRBD1|TRBJ1-1|TRBV7-8
TGTGCCAGCAGAACAGGGGTCAACACTGAAGCTTTCTTT
CASRTGVNTEAFF
>-|-|TRBJ1-3|TRBV5-8
TGTGCCGGGTCGAGGGAAGTGGCTGGAAACACCATATATTTT
CAGSREVAGNTIYF
>-|-|TRBJ1-2|TRBV5-5
TGTGCCAGCAGCTTTCAGGTAGACTATGGCTACACCTTC
CASSFQVDYGYTF